This section outlines one T cell receptor beta chain sequence together with its context. These data belong to a study of T cells expressing NK-cell markers. For the study at large: Obtained from sorted CD3+CD56+NKG2C+, CD3+CD56+NKG2C- and CD3+CD56-NKG2C+ T cells were the TCR beta repertoires. The authors sequenced eight donors, of whom seven were HCMV-seropositive and one was seronegative.

Germline V lookup: CDR1 DFQATT, CDR2 SNEGSKA (reference sequence). CDR3 length: 14 residues. Generation of TCR beta cDNA was performed by 5'RACE template switching incorporating UMIs. With the 5' RACE reads reprocessed, TCRdb shows one record per CDR3 protein and no DNA. Listed are about 370,000 distinct CDR3 sequences; approximately 12% falls within the top ten. The chain carries TRBV20-1 and TRBJ2-2; TCRdb lists TRBD1, though no DNA is available to test this call. This receptor was obtained from a woman in her forties or fifties in good health. Sequencing was carried out using blood T cells: a sorted CD56 or NKG2C T cell subset, CD4+ or CD8+ T cells, or bulk PBMC T cells (not recorded which). CDR3 sequence: CSARPGHRAGELFF.